This T cell receptor (beta chain) emerged from a study of technical replicates of blood from several donors. Data came from immunoSEQ multiplex PCR; TCRdb stores just in-frame clones and leaves some out. The sample contains 84,000 or so clones, 90% to 95% of which appear only once. Specimen: T cells isolated from PBMCs. The sequence came from a human donor in good health.

CDR3 nucleotides: TGTGCCACCAGCAGAGATCGGCAGGGGTATAATTCACCCCTCCACTTT. Translating gives CATSRDRQGYNSPLHF. V and J are TRBV15 and TRBJ1-6, with a possible D match to TRBD1 (6 bases). The CDR3 spans 16 residues. Trimming pared 0 bases from V and 4 bases from J, leaving 10 bases between. Germline V gives CDR1 LNHNV, CDR2 YYDKDF (reference sequence).